The clone carrying this TCR beta chain was seen only once. Authors' methods: By means of reference gene primer amplification, nucleated cell counts were estimated. Assay: immunoSEQ multiplex PCR; the TCRdb copy retains only in-frame clones and omits some. From that table come the V and J calls and clone size; the DNA was used to work out D and trimming. The top ten clones hold roughly 0.87% of a sample with hundreds of thousands of clones, roughly 90% of them seen once. The data were obtained in a study of blood T cell repertoires in COVID-19. V was pared by 1 base and J by 1 base, with 8 bases between. Germline assignment: CDR1 KGHDR and CDR2 SFDVKD. This CDR3 has 15 residues.

Material for sequencing was peripheral blood. This TCR derives from a man aged 18 to 30 with COVID-19, enrolled during active disease. The genes are TRBV24-1 and TRBJ2-3; D is unclear. In DNA, the CDR3 is TGTGCCACCAGTGATTTTCCCAGCGGCACAGATACGCAGTATTTT. It is translated as CATSDFPSGTDTQYF.